The next 8 T cell receptor beta chains were all read from a single sample in a study of blood T cell repertoires in COVID-19. Generated by immunoSEQ multiplex PCR, the TCRdb table keeps only in-frame clones and is missing some. The table lists 200,000 to 300,000 clones, over 80% of them singletons. Sequencing was carried out using peripheral blood. The source is a woman in her fifties or sixties with active or convalescent COVID-19.

This sequence joins TRBV4-1 and TRBJ2-4, with TRBD2 as a possible D gene (6 bases). Germline values: CDR1 MGHRA, CDR2 YSYEKL. V was trimmed by 8 bases and J by 1 base, leaving 15 bases between them. The length of the CDR3 is 15 residues. As DNA, the CDR3 is TGCGCCAGCGCCCCGCGGGGCGATGCCAAAAACATTCAGTACTTC. This encodes CASAPRGDAKNIQYF.

The chain employs TRBV19 and TRBJ2-5, with 8 bases matching TRBD2. The CDR3 has 14 residues. In germline, CDR1 is LNHDA, CDR2 SQIVND (reference sequence). The V gene end was trimmed by 10 bases and the J gene end by 5 bases; junction bases not matched to a gene: 12. The CDR3 nucleotides read TGTGCCACCCGGGGGGGGCTAGCCTCGGAGACCCAGTACTTC. It is translated as CATRGGLASETQYF.

This chain connects TRBV19 to TRBJ1-3; 7 nucleotides agree with TRBD1. The J segment lost 2 bases and the V segment lost 6 bases, leaving 10 bases of the junction unmatched. The V gene's germline CDR1 is LNHDA and CDR2 SQIVND (reference sequence). The CDR3 spans 16 residues. The CDR3 reads CASSSQGRHPGNTIYF. The CDR3 bases are TGTGCCAGTAGCTCACAGGGGAGACACCCTGGAAACACCATATATTTT.

V and J are TRBV28 and TRBJ2-7, with 7 bases identical to TRBD2. Germline CDR1 is MDHEN and CDR2 is SYDVKM. This CDR3 comprises 16 residues. The V segment lost 5 bases and the J segment 3 bases; nucleotides outside the gene matches: 13. In nucleotides, the CDR3 is TGTGCCAGCAGTGCAGCTAGGGTCGGGGAGGGCTACGAGCAGTACGTC. It yields the protein CASSAARVGEGYEQYV.

The chain employs TRBV19 and TRBJ2-5, with 9 bases lining up with TRBD2. Losses at the gene ends were 3 bases for V and 7 bases for J; bases not matched to a gene: 9. CDR1 and CDR2 (germline): LNHDA, SQIVND (reference sequence). CDR3 length equals 15 residues. CDR3 region: CASSMGYSGSATQYF. The CDR3 nucleotides read TGTGCCAGTAGTATGGGGTATAGCGGGAGTGCGACCCAGTACTTC.

This chain joins TRBV10-3 and TRBJ2-1; 8 bases are shared with TRBD2. V shed 6 bases, J shed 6 bases, and the junction held 7 bases outside the gene matches. The CDR3 has 14 residues. Germline values: CDR1 ENHRY, CDR2 SYGVKD. This CDR3 is CAIRPGLESNEQFF. The CDR3 DNA sequence: TGTGCCATCAGACCGGGACTAGAGAGCAATGAGCAGTTCTTC.

The V gene is TRBV6-1, the J gene TRBJ2-1; TRBD1 matches 11 bases. The CDR3 spans 15 residues. Germline trimming cut 1 base from V and 4 bases from J; bases unmatched to any gene: 0. Germline lookup yields CDR1 MNHNS and CDR2 SASEGT. The CDR3 DNA sequence: TGTGCCAGCAGTGAAGGGGACAGGGGGTACAATGAGCAGTTCTTC. Translated: CASSEGDRGYNEQFF.

V gene TRBV21-1 combines with J gene TRBJ2-5; the DNA was not compared with TRBD2, the D call given in the table. TRBV21-1 is a listed pseudogene. CDR3 size: 12 residues. DNA of the CDR3: TGTGCCAGCAGGTATCGTCAAGAGACCCAGTACTTC. Translation gives CASRYRQETQYF.